The clone carrying this T cell receptor beta chain was detected ten times or more. The antigen remains undetermined. Individual cDNA molecules (in the library) carried attached unique molecular identifiers. TCRdb processed the RACE reads anew with MiXCR; each CDR3 protein has one entry. The sample shows tens of thousands of distinct CDR3 sequences, roughly 3.3% of them seen only once. The sample belongs to a study of human T cells and chemical hapten exposure. Notes on the study in general: High-frequency TCRs, those above 1 in 1000, stayed the same after DPC sensitization.

The time point was: patch test 2, 6 weeks after DPC sensitization. Treatment in this sample: therapeutic diphenylcyclopropenone sensitization with weekly scalp DPC. Those who donated were patients with alopecia, 18 to 70 years of age, and suitable for DPC. The CDR3 runs 12 residues. Germline V gene sequence: CDR1 LGHDT, CDR2 YNNKEL (reference sequence). V gave up 5 bases and J gave up 8 bases, with 11 bases separating them. The source is a man aged 40-55 years with alopecia areata. Some clones in this sample may be carry-over from other donors' samples. The chain is built from TRBV3-1 and TRBJ2-3; weak D call: TRBD2 (6 bases). This specimen consisted of whole blood, obtained in connection with sensitization to the hapten diphenylcyclopropenone (DPC). The CDR3: CASSYNGGTQYF. The CDR3 nucleotides are TGTGCCAGCAGCTACAACGGGGGTACGCAGTATTTT.